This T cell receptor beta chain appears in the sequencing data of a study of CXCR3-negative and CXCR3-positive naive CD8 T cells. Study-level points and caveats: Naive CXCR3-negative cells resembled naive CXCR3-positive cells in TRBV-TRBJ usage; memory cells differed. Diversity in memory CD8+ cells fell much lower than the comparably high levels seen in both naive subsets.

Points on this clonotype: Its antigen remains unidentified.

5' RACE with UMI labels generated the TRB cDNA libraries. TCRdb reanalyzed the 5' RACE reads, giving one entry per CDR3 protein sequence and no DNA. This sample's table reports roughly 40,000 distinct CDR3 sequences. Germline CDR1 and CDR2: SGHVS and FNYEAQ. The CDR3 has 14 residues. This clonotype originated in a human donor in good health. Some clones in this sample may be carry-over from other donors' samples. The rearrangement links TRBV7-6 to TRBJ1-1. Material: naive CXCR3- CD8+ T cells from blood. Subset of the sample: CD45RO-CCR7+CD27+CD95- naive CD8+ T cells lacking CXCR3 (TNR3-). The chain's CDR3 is CASSLAGSNTEAFF.